Given below is one TCR beta chain in context. Its specificity is not known. TCRdb called the reads again in MiXCR, with one record for every CDR3 protein. Of 450,000 to 650,000 distinct CDR3 sequences in the sample, less than 30% were seen once. The CDR3 spans 16 residues. With 0 bases clipped from V and 6 bases from J, the junction kept 9 bases outside the gene matches. From germline, CDR1 is SGDLS and CDR2 YYNGEE. These data are taken from a study of T cell repertoires in cytomegalovirus infection. Broader study findings: HLA-C-restricted CMV-specific TCR beta clonotypes prevailed in the ex vivo response.

The sequence derives from a human donor in good health (CMV status not recorded). Some clones in this sample may be carry-over from other donors' samples. The sequenced sample was PBMCs. V is TRBV9 and J is TRBJ2-3, with TRBD2 identical over 8 bases. CDR3 in amino acids: CASSVATAGGSDTQYF. The CDR3 DNA reads as TGTGCCAGCAGCGTAGCTACTGCGGGAGGATCTGATACGCAGTATTTT.